One and the same sample provided the 3 T cell receptor beta chains below, sequenced in a study of T cells in Graves' hyperthyroidism and ophthalmopathy. Amplified TCR beta CDR3 regions came from RNA transcripts. A first-round RT-PCR of the TCR CDR3 used the HTBI primer set. TCRdb re-analysed the multiplex PCR reads in MiXCR, keeping a single row per CDR3 protein. The sample records around 540,000 distinct CDR3 sequences, around 45% being singletons. Sequencing was done on a sample of peripheral blood or thyroid tissue (not recorded which). The source is a woman younger than 35 with Graves' hyperthyroidism.

This clonotype was counted many times. J is TRBJ1-2 and V is TRBV2; D gene uncertain. The CDR3 length is 15 residues. The V and J ends lost 5 bases and 3 bases respectively, with 16 bases between them. The V gene's germline CDR1 is SNHLY and CDR2 FYNNEI. The CDR3 DNA reads as TGTGCCAGCAGTCTTGGACCGGGAGAAGACTATGGCTACACCTTC. Translation gives CASSLGPGEDYGYTF.

This chain links TRBV7-2 with TRBJ1-1; weak D call: TRBD1 (5 bases). The CDR3 spans 12 residues. Germline lookup yields CDR1 SGHTA and CDR2 FQGNSA. The V and J ends lost 2 bases and 14 bases respectively, with 15 bases between them. CDR3 coding DNA: TGTGCCAGCAGCTTATTGAGGGGTGAGACCTTCTTT. Amino acids: CASSLLRGETFF.

At least ten counts were recorded for this clonotype. This sequence joins TRBV7-8 and TRBJ1-1; D may be TRBD1 (5 bases). Trimming took off 7 bases at V and 1 base at J, with 13 bases between the two ends. In germline, CDR1 is SGHVS, CDR2 FQNEAQ. The CDR3 loop spans 14 amino acids. The CDR3 loop reads CASTPGRANTEAFF. The CDR3 region has the DNA TGTGCCAGCACCCCGGGCAGGGCGAACACTGAAGCTTTCTTT.